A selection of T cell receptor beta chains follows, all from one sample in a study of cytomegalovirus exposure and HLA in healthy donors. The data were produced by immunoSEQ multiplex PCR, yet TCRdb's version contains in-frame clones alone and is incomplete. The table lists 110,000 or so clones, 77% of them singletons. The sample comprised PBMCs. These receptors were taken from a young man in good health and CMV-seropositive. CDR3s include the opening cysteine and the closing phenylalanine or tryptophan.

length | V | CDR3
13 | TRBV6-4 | CASSDSQGIEAFF
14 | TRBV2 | CASSVNRQNTEAFF
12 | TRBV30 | CAWSGSGYTQYF
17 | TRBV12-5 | CASGLVQSGQGHAEAFF
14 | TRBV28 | CASSQQFLNTEAFF
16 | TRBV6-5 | CASSSARGKGVREQYF
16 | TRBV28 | CASKSGQGARLLALHF
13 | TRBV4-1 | CASSQTRDNEQYF
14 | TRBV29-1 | CSVVHLGRTDTQYF
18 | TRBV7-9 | CASSLNPLRPRDTGELFF
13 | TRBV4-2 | CASSQAGGGEAFF
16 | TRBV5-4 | CASSLAPNLAKNSQYF
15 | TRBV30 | CAWSLEGISNQPQHF
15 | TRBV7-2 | CASSGWRQTNTEAFF
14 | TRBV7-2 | CASSSRGSNQPQHF
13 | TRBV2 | CASSQGRNTEAFF
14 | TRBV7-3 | CASSFSGSYNEQFF
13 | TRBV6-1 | CASRQFASTEAFF
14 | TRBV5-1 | CASSFGRGNTEAFF
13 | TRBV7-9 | CASSLLSDEKLFF
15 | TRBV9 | CASSAASYMNTEAFF
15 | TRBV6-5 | CASSYGTRGSYEQYF
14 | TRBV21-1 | CASSITSRGNEQFF
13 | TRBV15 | CATSSHLDTEAFF
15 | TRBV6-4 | CASSPGLGGVGELFF
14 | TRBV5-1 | CASSLGEGDYGYTF